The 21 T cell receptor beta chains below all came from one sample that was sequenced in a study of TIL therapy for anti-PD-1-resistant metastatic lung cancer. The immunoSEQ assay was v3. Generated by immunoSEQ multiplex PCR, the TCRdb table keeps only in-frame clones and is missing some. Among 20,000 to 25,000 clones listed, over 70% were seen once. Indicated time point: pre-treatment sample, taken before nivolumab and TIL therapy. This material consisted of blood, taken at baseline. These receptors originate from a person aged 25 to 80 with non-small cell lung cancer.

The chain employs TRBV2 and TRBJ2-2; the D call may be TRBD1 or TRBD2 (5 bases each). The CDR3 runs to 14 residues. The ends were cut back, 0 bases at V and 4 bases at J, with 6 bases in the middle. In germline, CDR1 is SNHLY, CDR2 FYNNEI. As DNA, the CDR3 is TGTGCCAGCAGTGAAGCCGGGGCCACCGGGGAGCTGTTTTTT. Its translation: CASSEAGATGELFF.

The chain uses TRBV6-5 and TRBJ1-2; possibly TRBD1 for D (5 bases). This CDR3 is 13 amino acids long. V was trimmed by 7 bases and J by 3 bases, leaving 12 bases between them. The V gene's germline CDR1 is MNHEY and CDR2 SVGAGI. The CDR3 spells CASMAGNDYGYTF. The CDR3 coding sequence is TGTGCCAGCATGGCAGGGAACGACTATGGCTACACCTTC.

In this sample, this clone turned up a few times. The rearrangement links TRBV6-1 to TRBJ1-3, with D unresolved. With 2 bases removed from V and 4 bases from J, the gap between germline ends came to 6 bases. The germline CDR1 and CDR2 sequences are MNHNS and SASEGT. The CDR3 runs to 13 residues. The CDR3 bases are TGTGCCAGCAGTGAACAGATCGGAAACACCATATATTTT. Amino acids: CASSEQIGNTIYF.

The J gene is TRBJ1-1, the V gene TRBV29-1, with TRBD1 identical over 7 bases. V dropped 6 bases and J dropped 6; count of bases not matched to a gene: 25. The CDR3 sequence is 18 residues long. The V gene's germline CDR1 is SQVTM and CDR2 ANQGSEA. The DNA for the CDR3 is TGCAGCGTCACATCAAAGAGAGGACAGGCGGGGTGGTGGGCTGAAGCTTTCTTT. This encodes CSVTSKRGQAGWWAEAFF.

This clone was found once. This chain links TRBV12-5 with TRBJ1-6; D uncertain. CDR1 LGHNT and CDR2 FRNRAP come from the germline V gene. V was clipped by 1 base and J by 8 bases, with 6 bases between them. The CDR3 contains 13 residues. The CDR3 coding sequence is TGTGCTAGTGGTTTGGGGAGGGATTCACCCCTCCACTTT. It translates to CASGLGRDSPLHF.

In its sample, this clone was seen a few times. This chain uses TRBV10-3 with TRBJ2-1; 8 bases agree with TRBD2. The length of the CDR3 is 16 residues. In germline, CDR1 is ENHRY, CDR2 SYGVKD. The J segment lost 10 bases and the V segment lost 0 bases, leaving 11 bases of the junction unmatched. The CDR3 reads CAISESFAGGRSEQFF. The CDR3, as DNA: TGTGCCATCAGTGAGTCGTTCGCGGGGGGCAGGTCGGAGCAGTTCTTC.

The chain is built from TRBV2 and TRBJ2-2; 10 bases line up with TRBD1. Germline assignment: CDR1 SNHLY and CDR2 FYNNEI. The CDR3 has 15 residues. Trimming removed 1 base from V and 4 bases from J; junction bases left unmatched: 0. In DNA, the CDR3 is TGTGCCAGCAGTGAAGGACAGGGGGCCACCGGGGAGCTGTTTTTT. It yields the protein CASSEGQGATGELFF.

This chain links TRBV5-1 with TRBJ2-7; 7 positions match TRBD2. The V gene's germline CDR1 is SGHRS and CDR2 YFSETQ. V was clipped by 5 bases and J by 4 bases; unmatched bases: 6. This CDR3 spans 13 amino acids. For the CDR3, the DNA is TGCGCCAGCAGTCACGGGGAGGGGTACGAGCAGTACTTC. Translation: CASSHGEGYEQYF.

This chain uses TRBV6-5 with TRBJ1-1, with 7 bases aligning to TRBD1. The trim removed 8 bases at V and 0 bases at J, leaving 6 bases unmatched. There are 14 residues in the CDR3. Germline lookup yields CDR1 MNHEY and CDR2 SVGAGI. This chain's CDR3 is CASGKDRMNTEAFF. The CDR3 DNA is TGTGCCAGCGGAAAGGACAGGATGAACACTGAAGCTTTCTTT.

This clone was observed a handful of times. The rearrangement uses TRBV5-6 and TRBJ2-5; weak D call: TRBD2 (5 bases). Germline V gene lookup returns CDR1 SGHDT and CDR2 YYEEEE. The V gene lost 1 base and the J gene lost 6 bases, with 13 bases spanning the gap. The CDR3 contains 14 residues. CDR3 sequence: CASSLSAGRKTQYF. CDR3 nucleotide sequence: TGTGCCAGCAGCTTGAGCGCTGGGAGAAAGACCCAGTACTTC.

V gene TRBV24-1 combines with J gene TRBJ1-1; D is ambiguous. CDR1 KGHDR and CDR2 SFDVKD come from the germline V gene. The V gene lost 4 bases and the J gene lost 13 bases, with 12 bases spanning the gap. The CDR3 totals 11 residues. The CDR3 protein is CATSDGVSGFF. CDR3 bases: TGTGCCACCAGTGACGGGGTATCGGGTTTCTTT.

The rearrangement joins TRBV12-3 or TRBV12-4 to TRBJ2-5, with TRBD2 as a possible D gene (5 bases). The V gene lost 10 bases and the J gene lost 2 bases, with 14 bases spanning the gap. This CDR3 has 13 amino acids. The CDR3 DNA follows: TGTGCCACCAGCATCGGGATTCAAGAGACCCAGTACTTC. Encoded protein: CATSIGIQETQYF.

CDR3 region: CASALSRDTQYF. The CDR3 bases are TGTGCCAGCGCCCTAAGTCGTGATACGCAGTATTTT. The chain joins TRBV2 to TRBJ2-3; D call uncertain. The CDR3 covers 12 residues. V lost 8 bases and J lost 6, with 12 bases in between. Germline V gene data show CDR1 as SNHLY and CDR2 as FYNNEI. The entire variable domain, with the rest obtained from reference TRBV2 and TRBJ2-3, is as follows: EPEVTQTPSHQVTQMGQEVILRCVPISNHLYFYWYRQILGQKVEFLVSFYNNEISEKSEIFDDQFSVERPDGSNFTLKIRSTKLEDSAMYFCASALSRDTQYFGPGTRLTVL.

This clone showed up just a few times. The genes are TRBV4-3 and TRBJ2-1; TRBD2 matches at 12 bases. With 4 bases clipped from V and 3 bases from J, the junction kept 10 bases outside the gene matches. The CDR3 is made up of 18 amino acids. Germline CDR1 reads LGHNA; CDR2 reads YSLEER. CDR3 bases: TGCGCCAGCAGCCGAGCTTACCGACTAGCGGGGGTCTACAATGAGCAGTTCTTC. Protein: CASSRAYRLAGVYNEQFF.

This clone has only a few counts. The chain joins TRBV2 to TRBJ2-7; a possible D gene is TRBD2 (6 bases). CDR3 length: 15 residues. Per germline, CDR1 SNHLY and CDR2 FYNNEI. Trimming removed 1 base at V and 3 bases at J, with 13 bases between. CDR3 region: CASSEGSGRVYEQYF. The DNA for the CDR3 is TGTGCCAGCAGTGAAGGATCCGGGAGAGTCTACGAGCAGTACTTC.

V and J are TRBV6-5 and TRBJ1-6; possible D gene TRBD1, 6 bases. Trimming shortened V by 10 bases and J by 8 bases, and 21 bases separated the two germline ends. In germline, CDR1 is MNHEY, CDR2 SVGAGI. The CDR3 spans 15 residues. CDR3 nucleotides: TGTGCCACGACCGGGGCAGGGGATAGGCATTCACCCCTCCACTTT. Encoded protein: CATTGAGDRHSPLHF.

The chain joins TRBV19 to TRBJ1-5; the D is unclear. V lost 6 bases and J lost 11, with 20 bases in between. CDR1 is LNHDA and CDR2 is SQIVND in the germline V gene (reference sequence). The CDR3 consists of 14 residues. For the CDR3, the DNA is TGTGCCAGTAGACCTACAGCTGCAAATTGGGCCCAGCATTTT. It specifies CASRPTAANWAQHF.

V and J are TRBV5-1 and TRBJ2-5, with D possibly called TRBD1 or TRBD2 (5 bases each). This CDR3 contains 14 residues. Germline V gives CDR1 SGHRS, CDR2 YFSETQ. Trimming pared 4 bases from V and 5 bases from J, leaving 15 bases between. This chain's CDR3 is CASSEPGHSETQYF. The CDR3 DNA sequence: TGCGCCAGCAGCGAACCGGGGCACTCCGAGACCCAGTACTTC.

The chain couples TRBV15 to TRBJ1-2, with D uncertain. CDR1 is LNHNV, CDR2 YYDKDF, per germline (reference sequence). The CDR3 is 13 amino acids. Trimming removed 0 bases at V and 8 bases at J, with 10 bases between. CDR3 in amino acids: CATSRDRGYGYTF. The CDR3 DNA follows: TGTGCCACCAGCAGAGATCGGGGTTACGGCTACACCTTC. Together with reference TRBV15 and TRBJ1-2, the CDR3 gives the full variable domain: DAMVIQNPRYQVTQFGKPVTLSCSQTLNHNVMYWYQQKSSQAPKLLFHYYDKDFNNEADTPDNFQSRRPNTSFCFLDIRSPGLGDTAMYLCATSRDRGYGYTFGSGTRLTVV.

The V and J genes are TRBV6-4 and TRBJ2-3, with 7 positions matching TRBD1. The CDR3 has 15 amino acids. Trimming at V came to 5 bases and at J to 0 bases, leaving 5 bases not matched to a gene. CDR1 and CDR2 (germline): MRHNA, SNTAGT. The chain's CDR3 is CASSRQGLSTDTQYF. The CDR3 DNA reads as TGTGCCAGCAGTAGACAGGGCCTCAGCACAGATACGCAGTATTTT.

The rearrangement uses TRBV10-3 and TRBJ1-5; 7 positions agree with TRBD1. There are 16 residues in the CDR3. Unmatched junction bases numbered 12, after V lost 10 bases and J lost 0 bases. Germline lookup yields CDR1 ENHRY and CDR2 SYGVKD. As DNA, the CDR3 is TGTGCCACCAAGTCAGAGGGGGCGTCTAGCAATCAGCCCCAGCATTTT. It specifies CATKSEGASSNQPQHF.